The rows below give T cell receptor beta chains drawn from one sample of a study of shared clonotypes between healthy human individuals. Produced via immunoSEQ multiplex PCR; TCRdb's table is partial and in-frame only. The table has 500,000 to 650,000 clones, around 78% seen once; the top ten hold 12%. Material for sequencing was PBMCs. The receptors originated from a woman aged 40 to 50 in good health. Some clones in this sample may be carry-over from other donors' samples. Each CDR3 is given with its conserved first and last residue. A D gene is named only where the DNA matches it firmly. Size is stated for part of the rows, as once, few or many counts, or as a class when the clone is expanded.

d_gene	j_gene	len	abundance	v_gene	CDR3nt	CDR3aa
NA	TRBJ1-3	15	NA	TRBV10-3	TGTGCCATCAGTGAGTCGGCAGGCTCTGGAAACACCATATATTTT	CAISESAGSGNTIYF
TRBD1	TRBJ2-1	14	NA	TRBV10-3	TGTGCCATCAGTGATGGGACAGGGGTTAATGAGCAGTTCTTC	CAISDGTGVNEQFF
NA	TRBJ1-4	21	NA	TRBV5-3	TGTGCCAGAAGAACGGCCCGAGAGTTACAGCCGAACAGGGTAACTAATGAAAAACTGTTTTTT	CARRTARELQPNRVTNEKLFF
NA	TRBJ2-1	17	NA	TRBV30	TGTGCCTGGAGTTTCCCTCCTGTCGGGGGAGGCTACAATGAGCAGTTCTTC	CAWSFPPVGGGYNEQFF
NA	TRBJ2-3	15	NA	TRBV27	TGTGCCAGCAGTCCCGCCTTTGCCAGCACAGATACGCAGTATTTT	CASSPAFASTDTQYF
TRBD2	TRBJ2-7	15	NA	TRBV7-8	TGTGCCAGCAGCTCCGGGACTAGCGGGAGAATTGAGCAGTACTTC	CASSSGTSGRIEQYF
NA	TRBJ1-2	12	NA	TRBV7-9	TGTGCCAGCAGCTTGAGGGGAGATGGCTACACCTTC	CASSLRGDGYTF
NA	TRBJ2-5	12	NA	TRBV6-6	TGTGCCATCAGTGATGCTCAGGAGCGGCAGTACTTC	CAISDAQERQYF
TRBD1	TRBJ1-1	10	NA	TRBV20-1	TGCAGTGCTTCGGACAGGGAAGCTTTCTTT	CSASDREAFF
NA	TRBJ2-2	16	NA	TRBV7-2	TGTGCCAGCAGCGACCGTGGGACCGTGAACACCGGGGAGCTGTTTTTT	CASSDRGTVNTGELFF
NA	TRBJ1-1	17	NA	TRBV2	TGTGCCAGCAGTGGTGGCAGTGGCTCCCTTGCTGGCACTGAAGCTTTCTTT	CASSGGSGSLAGTEAFF
NA	TRBJ2-5	17	few	TRBV21-1	TGTGCCAGCAGCAGACTCCGGGACAGTTCGTACCAAGAGACCCAGTACTTC	CASSRLRDSSYQETQYF
NA	TRBJ1-1	13	NA	TRBV28	TGTGCCAGCAGTTGGGTCAGGTCCACTGAAGCTTTCTTT	CASSWVRSTEAFF
NA	TRBJ1-5	13	NA	TRBV2	TGTGCCACGGGAGGGGGACCCAATCAGCCCCAGCATTTT	CATGGGPNQPQHF
TRBD1	TRBJ2-4	17	NA	TRBV28	TGTGCCAGCAGTTTATGGGACAGGGGGCACGTCAAAAACATTCAGTACTTC	CASSLWDRGHVKNIQYF
NA	TRBJ1-4	16	once	TRBV4-1	TGCGCCAGCAGCCAAGGTCGGGTCGTCACTAATGAAAAACTGTTTTTT	CASSQGRVVTNEKLFF
TRBD1	TRBJ2-7	14	NA	TRBV7-2	TGTGCCAGCAGCTTAGGATGGGGACAGAACGAGCAGTACTTC	CASSLGWGQNEQYF
NA	TRBJ2-2	14	NA	TRBV7-3	TGTGCCAGCAGCTTACACCACCTCACCGGGGAGCTGTTTTTT	CASSLHHLTGELFF
TRBD1	TRBJ1-1	19	many	TRBV4-1	TGCGCCAGCAGCCAAGATTGGTTGCAGGGGGCGAGGGTGAACACTGAAGCTTTCTTT	CASSQDWLQGARVNTEAFF
NA	TRBJ1-2	13	few	TRBV28	TGTGCCAGCAGCCCGGCTCCTAACTATGGCTACACCTTC	CASSPAPNYGYTF
NA	TRBJ2-2	16	once	TRBV7-3	TGTGCCAGCAGCTTAAGGGACCAAATTTTAGGCGGGGAGCTGTTTTTT	CASSLRDQILGGELFF
TRBD2	TRBJ2-5	15	NA	TRBV28	TGTGCCAGCAGTTTAGGGACTAGCGACCAAGAGACCCAGTACTTC	CASSLGTSDQETQYF
NA	TRBJ1-4	15	NA	TRBV6-1	TGTGCCAGCAGCCGGGCCGGGCCGGGGAATGAAAAACTGTTTTTT	CASSRAGPGNEKLFF
NA	TRBJ1-5	14	NA	TRBV2	TGTGCCAGCAGTGGGCAGCGTAGTAATCAGCCCCAGCATTTT	CASSGQRSNQPQHF
NA	TRBJ2-2	15	few	TRBV6-4	TGTGCCAGCAGTGAAGCAGACACCAACACCGGGGAGCTGTTTTTT	CASSEADTNTGELFF
NA	TRBJ1-1	14	NA	TRBV6-5	TGTGCCAGCAGTTACCGGCCCGAGTACGGTGAAGCTTTCTTT	CASSYRPEYGEAFF
NA	TRBJ2-7	10	NA	TRBV29-1	TGCAGCGTTGGCCGATACGAGCAGTACTTC	CSVGRYEQYF
TRBD2	TRBJ2-1	19	NA	TRBV15	TGTGCCACCAGCAGAGAAGGACTAGCGGGAGGGAGCTCCTACAATGAGCAGTTCTTC	CATSREGLAGGSSYNEQFF
NA	TRBJ1-5	14	NA	TRBV11-2	TGTGCCAGCAGCTTATTATCTGGTAATCAGCCCCAGCATTTT	CASSLLSGNQPQHF
TRBD1	TRBJ2-7	14	NA	TRBV19	TGTGCCAGTAGTGTCGGACAGGGGACCTACGAGCAGTACTTC	CASSVGQGTYEQYF
TRBD1	TRBJ1-5	15	NA	TRBV15	TGTGCCACCAGCAGAGATTGGGACAGTAATCAGCCCCAGCATTTT	CATSRDWDSNQPQHF
NA	TRBJ2-1	13	few	TRBV5-1	TGCGCCAGCAGCTTGAACAGTTACAATGAGCAGTTCTTC	CASSLNSYNEQFF
NA	TRBJ2-3	16	NA	TRBV11-2	TGTGCCAGCAGCTTATATTGGCAGGGCAGCACAGATACGCAGTATTTT	CASSLYWQGSTDTQYF
NA	TRBJ2-7	15	NA	TRBV21-1	TGTGCCAGCAAACCCCGGGGAGCGGGAGGCCGCGAGCAGTACTTC	CASKPRGAGGREQYF
TRBD1	TRBJ1-3	14	NA	TRBV6-1	TGTGCCAGCAGACCGGGACAGGCTGCGAACACCATATATTTT	CASRPGQAANTIYF
TRBD2	TRBJ2-1	14	NA	TRBV7-2	TGTGCCAGCAGCTCCCTAGCGGGAAACAATGAGCAGTTCTTC	CASSSLAGNNEQFF
NA	TRBJ2-7	14	many	TRBV28	TGTGCCAGCAGTTTAGACACGGCTGCCTACGAGCAGTACTTC	CASSLDTAAYEQYF
NA	TRBJ2-5	13	NA	TRBV7-2	TGTGCCAGCAGCTTAGAGGTTAGGGAGACCCAGTACTTC	CASSLEVRETQYF
NA	TRBJ2-7	11	once	TRBV6-5	TGTGCCAGCAGTTCTATTTACGAGCAGTACTTC	CASSSIYEQYF
TRBD2	TRBJ2-2	14	few	TRBV6-1	TGTGCCAGCGGGACTAGCGGAGTCACCGGGGAGCTGTTTTTT	CASGTSGVTGELFF
NA	TRBJ2-7	14	NA	TRBV28	TGTGCCAGCAGTACTACCGGGCCTACCTACGAGCAGTACTTC	CASSTTGPTYEQYF
NA	TRBJ2-7	12	NA	TRBV7-9	TGTGCCAGCAGCTTGGCAGTCTACGAGCAGTACTTC	CASSLAVYEQYF
TRBD2	TRBJ2-1	14	NA	TRBV5-1	TGCGCCAGCAGGGGACTAGCGGGAGACAATGAGCAGTTCTTC	CASRGLAGDNEQFF
TRBD2	TRBJ2-7	17	NA	TRBV18	TGTGCCAGCTCACCGTCCCTAGCGGGTAGGGACTCCTACGAGCAGTACTTC	CASSPSLAGRDSYEQYF
NA	TRBJ1-5	14	NA	TRBV5-4	TGTGCCAGCAGCCTCCCACGACAGAGCCAGCCCCAGCATTTT	CASSLPRQSQPQHF